This T cell receptor beta chain is drawn from a study of CD8+CD57+ T cells in acquired aplastic anemia. For the study at large: Sorting CD4+ and CD8+ cells gave DNA averaging approximately 2.9 ug. General observations from the study: Comparison of patients with controls identified around 28 shared CD8+ CDR3 sequences.

Previously, flow cytometry had revealed CD8+CD57+ cell expansion in the patients chosen for sequencing. This clonotype was detected once. The target antigen is unknown. From germline, CDR1 is MGHDK and CDR2 SYGVNS. CDR3 length equals 15 residues. Trimming took off 7 bases at V and 0 bases at J, with 15 bases between the two ends. Genomic DNA, serving as template, underwent TCR beta VDJ and CDR3 profiling. TCRdb reprocessed the reads with MiXCR, giving one entry per CDR3 protein. The data show roughly 200,000 distinct CDR3 sequences, nearly 65% seen once. The sequenced material came from sorted CD4+, CD8+, or CD8+CD57+ T cells (not recorded which) from PBMCs. This rearrangement joins TRBV25-1 to TRBJ1-1; D gene unclear. The source of this sequence is a human donor with aplastic anemia. The DNA for the CDR3 is TGTGCCAGCACCCCCCGAGAGTCCATGAACACTGAAGCTTTCTTT. It is translated as CASTPRESMNTEAFF.